The 21 T cell receptor beta chains below all came from one sample that was sequenced in a study of graft-versus-host responses after intestinal transplantation (dated by TCRdb to the early 2020s). Sample time point, as interpreted from the label and publication: cells obtained before transplantation from donor or recipient. In the mixed lymphocyte reactions, around 200,000 CFSE-labeled pre-transplant responders were plated with around 200,000 irradiated violet-dye-labeled stimulators and cultured for six to seven days. The method was the immunoSEQ multiplex PCR assay. Held by TCRdb, this immuneACCESS table contains in-frame sequences only and omits some clones. Under half of the omission traces to an unresolved V gene where checked; the cause of the rest is unknown. Across this sample there are about 13,000 clones, with about 29% seen only once. The ten largest clonotypes hold about 2.6% of the sample.

The material sequenced was alloreactive CD8+ T cells from a mixed lymphocyte reaction culture, taken before intestinal transplant. The sample's cell subset or site label is to be understood as: CFSE-low proliferating T cells sorted from roughly six-day pre-transplant mixed lymphocyte reaction (GvH or HvG direction). The receptor set was obtained from a human patient who received an intestinal transplant.

J is TRBJ1-2 and V is TRBV7-2; D might be TRBD1 (6 bases). Trimming shortened V by 0 bases and J by 1 base, and 18 bases separated the two germline ends. CDR3 length: 18 residues. The V gene's germline CDR1 is SGHTA and CDR2 FQGNSA. The CDR3 coding sequence is TGTGCCAGCAGCTTAGCGACAGGCCAACTTCCCTTTAACTATGGCTACACCTTC. It is translated as CASSLATGQLPFNYGYTF. The full variable domain, its missing parts supplied by reference TRBV7-2 and TRBJ1-2, is GAGVSQSPSNKVTEKGKDVELRCDPISGHTALYWYRQSLGQGLEFLIYFQGNSAPDKSGLPSDRFSAERTGGSVSTLTIQRTQQEDSAVYLCASSLATGQLPFNYGYTFGSGTRLTVV.

Within the sample, this clone is medium-sized (0.01 to 0.1%). The rearrangement links TRBV10-3 to TRBJ2-1, with D possibly being TRBD2 (6 bases). The V and J ends lost 3 bases and 7 bases respectively, with 10 bases between them. CDR1 and CDR2 (germline): ENHRY, SYGVKD. The CDR3 runs 13 residues. The CDR3 coding sequence is TGTGCCATCAGTGAAGGAGGGGAGAATGAGCAGTTCTTC. Amino acid sequence: CAISEGGENEQFF.

This clone is judged medium-sized (0.01 to 0.1%). This chain uses TRBV2 with TRBJ2-7; 10 bases are shared with TRBD1. Germline CDR1 SNHLY, CDR2 FYNNEI. The CDR3 length is 14 residues. Losses at the gene ends were 9 bases for V and 3 bases for J; bases not matched to a gene: 8. The CDR3 is CASINRDRGYEQYF. CDR3 nucleotides: TGTGCCAGTATTAACCGGGACAGGGGCTACGAGCAGTACTTC.

The rearrangement joins TRBV2 to TRBJ1-5, with a tentative D call TRBD1 (6 bases). The CDR3 length is 14 residues. V gave up 1 base and J gave up 6 bases, with 10 bases separating them. Germline V gene data show CDR1 as SNHLY and CDR2 as FYNNEI. CDR3 region: CASSEDRVGQPQHF. Here the CDR3 DNA reads TGTGCCAGCAGTGAAGACAGGGTGGGTCAGCCCCAGCATTTT.

The genes are TRBV6-1 and TRBJ2-1; a possible D gene is TRBD2 (6 bases). Trimming pared 9 bases from V and 8 bases from J, leaving 17 bases between. The CDR3 runs 13 residues. The V gene's germline CDR1 is MNHNS and CDR2 SASEGT. The CDR3 sequence is CARRDLLRDEQFF. CDR3 nucleotides: TGTGCCAGGCGGGATTTATTAAGAGATGAGCAGTTCTTC.

This sequence joins TRBV27 and TRBJ1-5; no clear D. Germline V gives CDR1 MNHEY, CDR2 SMNVEV (reference sequence). Trimming cost V 7 bases and J 0 bases, with 13 bases left between them. This CDR3 region has 15 residues. The CDR3 DNA follows: TGTGCCAGCAACAAGGTTGGGTATAGCAATCAGCCCCAGCATTTT. Amino acids: CASNKVGYSNQPQHF.

This chain links TRBV6-5 with TRBJ1-2; D remains unclear. This CDR3 contains 14 residues. V lost 5 bases and J lost 2, with 12 bases in between. The germline V gene encodes CDR1 MNHEY and CDR2 SVGAGI. This chain's CDR3 is CASSVVSSNYGYTF. CDR3 DNA sequence: TGTGCCAGCAGTGTGGTTAGTTCGAACTATGGCTACACCTTC.

This clone showed up just a few times. J is TRBJ2-5 and V is TRBV28; no clear D. From germline, CDR1 is MDHEN and CDR2 SYDVKM. The V end lost 2 bases, the J end lost 9 bases, and 7 bases lay between the germline ends. CDR3 length equals 11 residues. CDR3 loop: CASSLEGAQYF. The DNA for the CDR3 is TGTGCCAGCAGTTTAGAAGGAGCCCAGTACTTC. The variable domain in full, completed from reference TRBV28 and TRBJ2-5, reads DVKVTQSSRYLVKRTGEKVFLECVQDMDHENMFWYRQDPGLGLRLIYFSYDVKMKEKGDIPEGYSVSREKKERFSLILESASTNQTSMYLCASSLEGAQYFGPGTRLLVL.

This clone appeared a few times. J is TRBJ2-2 and V is TRBV5-1; no reliable D call. The CDR3 totals 16 residues. V gave up 3 bases and J gave up 4 bases, with 16 bases separating them. Germline CDR1 SGHRS, CDR2 YFSETQ. CDR3 bases: TGCGCCAGCAGCTCAGGCCAGGCCGCCCTCACCGGGGAGCTGTTTTTT. This translates into CASSSGQAALTGELFF.

Sample share makes this clone medium-sized. The V call is TRBV10-2, the J call TRBJ2-1; D is possibly TRBD2 (6 bases). V was shortened by 6 bases and J by 9 bases, with 15 bases between the two germline ends. The germline CDR1 and CDR2 sequences are WSHSY and SAAADI. The CDR3 has 13 amino acids. The CDR3 reads CASSPGVSIEQFF. The CDR3 nucleotides read TGCGCCAGCAGCCCGGGGGTTAGTATTGAGCAGTTCTTC.

The chain recombines TRBV7-9 with TRBJ1-5; TRBD1 matches 10 bases. With 1 base clipped from V and 0 bases from J, the junction kept 3 bases outside the gene matches. Germline V gene lookup returns CDR1 SEHNR and CDR2 FQNEAQ (reference sequence). This CDR3 contains 17 residues. Here the CDR3 reads CASSLVGTGDSNQPQHF. The DNA of the CDR3 is TGTGCCAGCAGCTTAGTAGGGACAGGGGATAGCAATCAGCCCCAGCATTTT.

The V and J genes are TRBV5-1 and TRBJ2-6; no firm D call. The CDR3 runs to 17 residues. CDR1 and CDR2 (germline): SGHRS, YFSETQ. Trimming removed 1 base from V and 0 bases from J, with 11 bases in between. CDR3 nucleotide sequence: TGCGCCAGCAGCTTGCACAGATTTAGCTCTGGGGCCAACGTCCTGACTTTC. Translation: CASSLHRFSSGANVLTF.

In its sample, this clone was seen a few times. In DNA form, the CDR3 reads TGCGCCAGCAGGGCCGGGACTCAGAACACCGGGGAGCTGTTTTTT. Translating gives CASRAGTQNTGELFF. The chain links TRBV5-1 to TRBJ2-2, with D possibly matching TRBD2 (6 bases). CDR1 SGHRS and CDR2 YFSETQ come from the germline V gene. V was cut by 5 bases and J by 1 base, with 12 bases left in between. This CDR3 spans 15 amino acids. The variable domain in full, with the rest retrieved from reference TRBV5-1 and TRBJ2-2, is KAGVTQTPRYLIKTRGQQVTLSCSPISGHRSVSWYQQTPGQGLQFLFEYFSETQRNKGNFPGRFSGRQFSNSRSEMNVSTLELGDSALYLCASRAGTQNTGELFFGEGSRLTVL.

The chain links TRBV6-1 to TRBJ2-1; 10 nucleotides match TRBD1. The V segment lost 6 bases and the J segment 5 bases; nucleotides outside the gene matches: 4. This CDR3 contains 14 residues. Germline V gives CDR1 MNHNS, CDR2 SASEGT. The chain's CDR3 is CASSRQGAHNEQFF. CDR3 DNA sequence: TGTGCCAGCAGCCGACAGGGGGCCCACAATGAGCAGTTCTTC.

This clone has more than one count but fewer than ten. This chain connects TRBV27 to TRBJ2-1; D not resolved. Trimming took off 3 bases at V and 7 bases at J, with 4 bases between the two ends. Germline V gene lookup returns CDR1 MNHEY and CDR2 SMNVEV (reference sequence). The CDR3 has 11 residues. The CDR3 is CASSFWNEQFF. In DNA form, the CDR3 reads TGTGCCAGCAGTTTCTGGAATGAGCAGTTCTTC.

The chain is built from TRBV18 and TRBJ2-2; the match to TRBD2 covers 14 bases. The germline V gene encodes CDR1 KGHSH and CDR2 LQKENI. After removal of 4 bases from V and 6 bases from J, the junction contained 1 base not matched to a gene. The CDR3 is 15 amino acids. The CDR3 is CASSRLAGGPGELFF. The CDR3 DNA follows: TGTGCCAGCTCACGACTAGCGGGAGGGCCCGGGGAGCTGTTTTTT.

In this sample, this clone turned up a few times. The genes are TRBV5-3 and TRBJ1-3; D ambiguous. TRBV5-3 is identified as an open reading frame with a role that is uncertain. V shed 0 bases and J shed 9 bases, with 25 bases lying between them. The CDR3 consists of 18 residues. CDR3 protein: CARSLGKNPDCLEGTIYF. For the CDR3, the DNA is TGTGCCAGAAGCTTGGGCAAGAATCCGGACTGCCTGGAAGGCACCATATATTTT.

This rearrangement joins TRBV6-1 to TRBJ2-3; 12 bases line up with TRBD2. Germline V gene data show CDR1 as MNHNS and CDR2 as SASEGT. The CDR3 sequence is 17 residues long. The V gene end was trimmed by 3 bases and the J gene end by 9 bases; junction bases not matched to a gene: 13. CDR3 sequence: CASSETSGRIIVGTQYF. As DNA, the CDR3 is TGTGCCAGCAGTGAGACTAGCGGGAGAATCATAGTAGGCACGCAGTATTTT.

This clone rates as medium-sized. The chain couples TRBV6-5 to TRBJ1-2; D possibly corresponds to TRBD1 (6 bases). The germline V and J ends were trimmed by 4 bases and 2 bases, with 8 bases remaining between them. From germline, CDR1 is MNHEY and CDR2 SVGAGI. This CDR3 is built from 13 residues. The CDR3 loop reads CASSFGQNYGYTF. DNA for the CDR3: TGTGCCAGCAGTTTCGGACAGAACTATGGCTACACCTTC.

The chain couples TRBV29-1 to TRBJ1-2; no clear D. CDR1 is SQVTM and CDR2 is ANQGSEA in the germline V gene. CDR3 length equals 13 residues. Trimming removed 3 bases at V and 3 bases at J, with 11 bases between. CDR3 in amino acids: CSVERISDYGYTF. CDR3 bases: TGCAGCGTTGAGAGGATTTCGGACTATGGCTACACCTTC. Full variable domain (missing parts from reference TRBV29-1 and TRBJ1-2): SAVISQKPSRDICQRGTSLTIQCQVDSQVTMMFWYRQQPGQSLTLIATANQGSEATYESGFVIDKFPISRPNLTFSTLTVSNMSPEDSSIYLCSVERISDYGYTFGSGTRLTVV.

The J gene is TRBJ2-4, the V gene TRBV27; tentatively, D is TRBD1 (6 bases). CDR1 is MNHEY, CDR2 SMNVEV, per germline (reference sequence). Trimming took 8 bases from V and 9 from J, leaving 8 bases between them. CDR3 length: 10 residues. The CDR3 DNA reads TGTGCCAGCGGGGGCACCATTCAGTACTTC. Amino acid sequence: CASGGTIQYF.